The 27 T cell receptor beta chains below all came from one sample that was sequenced in a study of immune evolution from preneoplasia to lung adenocarcinoma. Using immunoSEQ multiplex PCR, the repertoire was profiled, and TCRdb retains in-frame clones only, with some absent. The table records 20,000 to 30,000 clones, 74% of them present only once. Source material: FFPE invasive lung adenocarcinoma tissue. These receptors were collected from a person in their sixties with invasive lung adenocarcinoma. Some clones in this sample may be carry-over from other donors' samples.

This clone occurred once. The gene calls are TRBV9 and TRBJ2-1; D possibly corresponds to TRBD2 (5 bases). Germline loops: CDR1 SGDLS, CDR2 YYNGEE. The CDR3 extends over 16 amino acids. Deletions cut 0 bases from V and 6 bases from J, with 16 bases between. The CDR3 sequence: CASSVGGLTELNEQFF. The CDR3 nucleotides read TGTGCCAGCAGCGTAGGAGGGCTAACGGAGCTCAATGAGCAGTTCTTC.

The gene calls are TRBV11-2 and TRBJ2-3; 9 bases map to TRBD2. Germline V gives CDR1 SGHAT, CDR2 FQNNGV. The CDR3 contains 17 residues. V trimming: 3 bases; J trimming: 2 bases; junction bases outside the gene matches: 9. In DNA, the CDR3 is TGTGCCAGCAGCTTTAGACGAGCGGGAGGATTCACAGATACGCAGTATTTT. Amino acid sequence: CASSFRRAGGFTDTQYF.

The V gene is TRBV25-1, the J gene TRBJ1-5; TRBD1 is a possible D gene (5 bases). V lost 6 bases and J lost 7, with 16 bases in between. The germline gives CDR1 MGHDK, CDR2 SYGVNS. This CDR3 has 14 residues. The CDR3 DNA sequence: TGTGCCAGCAGCGAACTGGGGGTTAGGCAGCCCCAGCATTTT. Translating gives CASSELGVRQPQHF.

The chain combines TRBV10-1 with TRBJ2-7, with 9 positions matching TRBD1. V gave up 6 bases and J gave up 6 bases; unmatched junction bases: 6. Germline assignment: CDR1 WNHNN and CDR2 SYGVQD (reference sequence). CDR3 length equals 13 residues. CDR3 nucleotide sequence: TGCGCCAGCAGCAAACAGGGGGCCGGCGAGCAGTACTTC. This sequence encodes CASSKQGAGEQYF.

The V gene is TRBV9, the J gene TRBJ2-1; TRBD2 matches at 15 bases. Germline assignment: CDR1 SGDLS and CDR2 YYNGEE. The CDR3 consists of 16 residues. V shed 3 bases and J 7 bases; nucleotides not matched to a gene: 5. The CDR3, as DNA: TGTGCCAGCAGCGGGGGACTAGCGGGAGGCGGGAATGAGCAGTTCTTC. It translates to CASSGGLAGGGNEQFF.

CDR3 DNA sequence: TGTGCCAGCAGTTTACAGACTTACGAGCAGTACTTC. As protein: CASSLQTYEQYF. The V call is TRBV28, the J call TRBJ2-7; D is uncertain. Germline V gene data show CDR1 as MDHEN and CDR2 as SYDVKM. V lost 2 bases and J 4 bases, leaving 6 bases between the germline ends. The CDR3 length is 12 residues. The full variable domain, with the rest looked up from reference TRBV28 and TRBJ2-7, is DVKVTQSSRYLVKRTGEKVFLECVQDMDHENMFWYRQDPGLGLRLIYFSYDVKMKEKGDIPEGYSVSREKKERFSLILESASTNQTSMYLCASSLQTYEQYFGPGTRLTVT.

On this clone itself: Other nucleotide sequences from this sample produce the same CDR3. CDR3 in DNA: TGTGCCAGTAGCGGACAGAGCTATGGCTACACCTTC. Its translation: CASSGQSYGYTF. This chain links TRBV19 with TRBJ1-2; tentative D call: TRBD1 (6 bases). Looked up from germline, CDR1 is LNHDA and CDR2 is SQIVND (reference sequence). The CDR3 is made up of 12 amino acids. Deletions cut 6 bases from V and 4 bases from J, with 9 bases between.

The chain has TRBV7-9 and TRBJ1-1; D not resolved. The V end lost 6 bases, the J end lost 6 bases, and 11 bases lay between the germline ends. Germline loops: CDR1 SEHNR, CDR2 FQNEAQ (reference sequence). CDR3 length equals 12 residues. The CDR3 DNA reads as TGTGCCAGCAGTTATTCTACGTCTGAAGCTTTCTTT. Translating gives CASSYSTSEAFF.

The genes are TRBV11-2 and TRBJ2-3, with D perhaps TRBD2 (5 bases). Between the trimmed V and J ends, which lost 8 bases and 1 base, there was a span of 13 bases. This CDR3 spans 14 amino acids. Germline lookup yields CDR1 SGHAT and CDR2 FQNNGV. The CDR3 DNA is TGTGCCAGCGGACGGAGGTCTCGCACAGATACGCAGTATTTT. It yields the protein CASGRRSRTDTQYF.

This chain links TRBV30 with TRBJ2-7; 9 bases match TRBD2. The V gene end was trimmed by 2 bases and the J gene end by 1 base; junction bases not matched to a gene: 6. The CDR3 length is 15 residues. Germline V gene lookup returns CDR1 GTSNPN and CDR2 SVGIG (reference sequence). DNA for the CDR3: TGTGCCTGGAGTTTCGGACTAGCGTATTCCTACGAGCAGTACTTC. It translates to CAWSFGLAYSYEQYF.

The chain has TRBV21-1 and TRBJ2-4; the table assigns TRBD2, which was not confirmed against the DNA. TRBV21-1 is a pseudogene. The CDR3 loop spans 11 amino acids. CDR3 nucleotide sequence: TGTGCCAGCAGCAAGACGGGAATGTCGGACTTC. Its translation is CASSKTGMSDF.

The V call is TRBV18, the J call TRBJ2-3, with a weak D call TRBD2 (6 bases). The V gene lost 3 bases and the J gene lost 4 bases, with 14 bases spanning the gap. The length of the CDR3 is 15 residues. CDR1 is KGHSH, CDR2 LQKENI, per germline. CDR3 in DNA: TGTGCCAGCTCACCCTACACCCCGGGGGCAGATACGCAGTATTTT. Its translation: CASSPYTPGADTQYF.

The chain is built from TRBV5-5 and TRBJ2-5, with 10 bases lining up with TRBD2. Germline loops: CDR1 SGHKS, CDR2 YYEKEE (reference sequence). With V trimmed by 6 bases and J by 4 bases, 3 bases remained unmatched. This CDR3 comprises 13 residues. The CDR3 reads CASNRLAGETQYF. The CDR3 DNA sequence: TGTGCCAGCAACCGACTAGCGGGAGAGACCCAGTACTTC.

The chain recombines TRBV9 with TRBJ2-3; 8 bases are shared with TRBD2. J lost 3 bases, V lost 3 bases, and 3 bases had no gene match. This CDR3 is built from 14 residues. Germline CDR1 SGDLS, CDR2 YYNGEE. The CDR3, as DNA: TGTGCCAGCAGCGGGAGCGGGAGAACAGATACGCAGTATTTT. This gives the protein CASSGSGRTDTQYF. The entire variable domain, with the rest obtained from reference TRBV9 and TRBJ2-3, is as follows: DSGVTQTPKHLITATGQRVTLRCSPRSGDLSVYWYQQSLDQGLQFLIQYYNGEERAKGNILERFSAQQFPDLHSELNLSSLELGDSALYFCASSGSGRTDTQYFGPGTRLTVL.

CDR3 DNA sequence: TGTGCCTGGACCAGGGGTTTAGGCGGCTACACCTTC. Protein product: CAWTRGLGGYTF. The rearrangement joins TRBV30 to TRBJ1-2; D is possibly TRBD1 (6 bases). V lost 4 bases and J lost 8, with 14 bases in between. CDR3 length equals 12 residues. CDR1 is GTSNPN and CDR2 is SVGIG in the germline V gene (reference sequence). Together with reference TRBV30 and TRBJ1-2, the CDR3 gives the full variable domain: SQTIHQWPATLVQPVGSPLSLECTVEGTSNPNLYWYRQAAGRGLQLLFYSVGIGQISSEVPQNLSASRPQDRQFILSSKKLLLSDSGFYLCAWTRGLGGYTFGSGTRLTVV.

V gene TRBV19 combines with J gene TRBJ1-5; possibly TRBD1 for D (5 bases). V shed 5 bases and J shed 6 bases, with 17 bases lying between them. The CDR3 loop spans 15 amino acids. The germline CDR1 and CDR2 sequences are LNHDA and SQIVND (reference sequence). The CDR3 sequence: CASSLSRAGIQPQHF. The CDR3 DNA sequence: TGTGCCAGTAGTCTTTCCAGGGCAGGGATTCAGCCCCAGCATTTT.

V usage is TRBV7-2 and J usage is TRBJ2-7, with 9 positions matching TRBD1. This CDR3 contains 16 residues. Germline V lookup: CDR1 SGHTA, CDR2 FQGNSA. V was pared by 5 bases and J by 0 bases, with 8 bases of the junction left unmatched. For the CDR3, the DNA is TGTGCCAGCAGCCCAGGGACAGGGCTCAGCTCCTACGAGCAGTACTTC. It is translated as CASSPGTGLSSYEQYF.

This rearrangement joins TRBV19 to TRBJ2-7; 9 bases fit TRBD2. V lost 4 bases and J lost 10; bases outside the gene matches: 14. From germline, CDR1 is LNHDA and CDR2 SQIVND (reference sequence). The CDR3 runs to 15 residues. CDR3: CASSSGTYAGGPQYF. The CDR3 region has the DNA TGTGCCAGTAGTAGCGGGACATATGCGGGAGGGCCACAGTACTTC.

The chain couples TRBV4-2 to TRBJ2-1, with a possible D match to TRBD2 (6 bases). The V gene lost 4 bases and the J gene lost 14 bases, with 15 bases spanning the gap. The CDR3 consists of 12 residues. Germline V gene lookup returns CDR1 LGHNA and CDR2 YNFKEQ. The CDR3 DNA sequence: TGTGCCAGCAGCCCGGATCGGCGGAGGGAGTTCTTC. It yields the protein CASSPDRRREFF.

This clone appeared a few times. V and J are TRBV9 and TRBJ1-1; D remains ambiguous. CDR1 and CDR2 from the germline V gene are SGDLS and YYNGEE. This CDR3 is 15 amino acids long. V lost 0 bases and J lost 0, with 9 bases in between. The chain's CDR3 is CASSVGLALNTEAFF. The CDR3 coding sequence is TGTGCCAGCAGCGTAGGGCTGGCCTTGAACACTGAAGCTTTCTTT. The variable domain in full, completed from reference TRBV9 and TRBJ1-1, reads DSGVTQTPKHLITATGQRVTLRCSPRSGDLSVYWYQQSLDQGLQFLIQYYNGEERAKGNILERFSAQQFPDLHSELNLSSLELGDSALYFCASSVGLALNTEAFFGQGTRLTVV.

V usage is TRBV29-1 and J usage is TRBJ2-3; 10 positions agree with TRBD2. The V segment lost 4 bases and the J segment 6 bases; nucleotides outside the gene matches: 4. The CDR3 consists of 13 residues. Per germline, CDR1 SQVTM and CDR2 ANQGSEA. The CDR3 sequence: CSVAAGGPDTQYF. In DNA, the CDR3 is TGCAGCGTTGCAGCGGGAGGGCCGGATACGCAGTATTTT.

The CDR3 nucleotides read TGTGCCAGCAGCTTTAGGACAGGTCTCGTCTCTGGGGCCAACGTCCTGACTTTC. Translated, it gives CASSFRTGLVSGANVLTF. V gene TRBV7-8 combines with J gene TRBJ2-6; the match to TRBD1 covers 7 bases. Germline CDR1 reads SGHVS; CDR2 reads FQNEAQ. This CDR3 has 18 amino acids. Germline trimming cut 3 bases from V and 0 bases from J; bases unmatched to any gene: 8.

This rearrangement joins TRBV4-2 to TRBJ2-1; D unresolved. The CDR3 loop spans 15 amino acids. Per germline, CDR1 LGHNA and CDR2 YNFKEQ. Trimming removed 5 bases at V and 1 base at J, with 12 bases between. CDR3 in DNA: TGTGCCAGCAGCTCGACGGCTAGTTCCTACAATGAGCAGTTCTTC. The encoded protein is CASSSTASSYNEQFF.

This clone has a handful of counts. The V call is TRBV7-9, the J call TRBJ2-5; TRBD2 might be the D (5 bases). Germline CDR1 reads SEHNR; CDR2 reads FQNEAQ (reference sequence). V lost 4 bases to trimming and J lost 2 bases, with 11 bases between them. There are 14 residues in the CDR3. As DNA, the CDR3 is TGTGCCAGCAGCTCCAAACGGGGACAAGAGACCCAGTACTTC. As protein: CASSSKRGQETQYF.

The chain is built from TRBV6-5 and TRBJ1-5, with D hard to call. Trimming took off 6 bases at V and 1 base at J, with 10 bases between the two ends. The CDR3 runs 14 residues. Germline V gene sequence: CDR1 MNHEY, CDR2 SVGAGI. The CDR3 DNA reads TGTGCCAGCAGAACCGGAGCAAGCAATCAGCCCCAGCATTTT. It codes for CASRTGASNQPQHF.

The chain uses TRBV2 and TRBJ2-7; no definite D call. The CDR3 has 11 residues. Germline V lookup: CDR1 SNHLY, CDR2 FYNNEI. V was shortened by 2 bases and J by 5 bases, with 4 bases between the two germline ends. CDR3: CASSEINEQYF. In DNA, the CDR3 is TGTGCCAGCAGTGAAATCAACGAGCAGTACTTC.

The V gene is TRBV29-1, the J gene TRBJ1-2; a weak D match, TRBD1 (5 bases). CDR3 size: 13 residues. Germline V lookup: CDR1 SQVTM, CDR2 ANQGSEA. V gave up 5 bases and J gave up 7 bases, with 17 bases separating them. The CDR3 DNA reads as TGCAGCGTTAGGCGGGGGAGCGCACTTGGCTACACCTTC. Its translation: CSVRRGSALGYTF.